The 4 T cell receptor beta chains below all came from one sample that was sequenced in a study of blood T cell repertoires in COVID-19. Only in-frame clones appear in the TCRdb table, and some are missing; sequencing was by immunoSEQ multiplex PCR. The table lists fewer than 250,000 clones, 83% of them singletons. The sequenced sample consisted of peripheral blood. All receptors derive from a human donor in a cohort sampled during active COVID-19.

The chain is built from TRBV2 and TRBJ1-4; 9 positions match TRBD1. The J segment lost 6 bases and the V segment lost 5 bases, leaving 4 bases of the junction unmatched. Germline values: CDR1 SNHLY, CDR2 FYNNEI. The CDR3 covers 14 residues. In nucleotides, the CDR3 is TGTGCCAGCAGTCTGACAGGGGGTTATGAAAAACTGTTTTTT. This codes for CASSLTGGYEKLFF.

The CDR3 coding sequence is TGTGCCAGCAGTTTATCGGGCGGGAGTGATCGGGGGCCTGAGCAGTTCTTC. Its translation is CASSLSGGSDRGPEQFF. The J gene is TRBJ2-1, the V gene TRBV27; D possibly corresponds to TRBD2 (7 bases). The germline CDR1 and CDR2 sequences are MNHEY and SMNVEV (reference sequence). V was shortened by 0 bases and J by 9 bases, with 21 bases between the two germline ends. The CDR3 runs to 17 residues.

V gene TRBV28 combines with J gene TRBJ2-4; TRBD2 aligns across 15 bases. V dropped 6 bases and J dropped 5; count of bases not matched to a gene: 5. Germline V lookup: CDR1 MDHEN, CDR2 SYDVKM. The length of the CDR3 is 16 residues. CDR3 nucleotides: TGTGCCAGCAGCGGACTAGCGGGGGGGCCGGAAAACATTCAGTACTTC. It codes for CASSGLAGGPENIQYF.

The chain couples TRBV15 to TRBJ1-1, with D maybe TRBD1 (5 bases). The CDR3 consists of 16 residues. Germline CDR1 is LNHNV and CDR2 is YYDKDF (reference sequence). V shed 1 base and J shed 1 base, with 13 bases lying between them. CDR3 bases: TGTGCCACCAGCAGAGCCAGAGGGAGGGGGAACACTGAAGCTTTCTTT. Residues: CATSRARGRGNTEAFF.